Sequencing of this TCR beta chain was carried out in a study of monozygotic twins with inflammatory bowel disease. Overall study results and limits: Among IBD patients, TCRbeta diversity (inverse Simpson) was lower than in healthy co-twins.

Per sample, reverse transcription was split into eight reactions. TCRdb re-called the 5' RACE reads and catalogs CDR3 proteins one per entry, DNA excluded. This sample's clone table lists approximately 160,000 distinct CDR3 sequences. About this clonotype: Antigen specificity is unknown.

Each donor had 2.5 ml of blood drawn. The sample taken for sequencing was blood. The TCR was taken from a human donor with ulcerative colitis or Crohn's disease, or a healthy co-twin of an affected twin (not recorded which).

This chain's CDR3 is CASSSGVGSWSTDTQYF. The V gene is TRBV7-2, the J gene TRBJ2-3; no DNA is available, so the TRBD2 call from TCRdb remains unchecked. CDR3 length equals 17 residues. Looked up from germline, CDR1 is SGHTA and CDR2 is FQGNSA.